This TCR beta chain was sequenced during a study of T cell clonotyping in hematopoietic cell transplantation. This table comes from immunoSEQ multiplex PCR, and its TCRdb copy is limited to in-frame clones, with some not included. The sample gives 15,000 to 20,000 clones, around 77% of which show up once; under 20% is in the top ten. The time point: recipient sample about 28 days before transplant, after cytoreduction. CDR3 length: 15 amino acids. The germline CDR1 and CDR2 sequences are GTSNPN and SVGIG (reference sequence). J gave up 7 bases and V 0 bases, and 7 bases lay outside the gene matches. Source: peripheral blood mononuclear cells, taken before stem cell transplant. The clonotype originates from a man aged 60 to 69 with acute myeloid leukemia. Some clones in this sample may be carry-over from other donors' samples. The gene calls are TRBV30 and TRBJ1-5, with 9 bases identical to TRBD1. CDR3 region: CAWSVRTGARQPQHF. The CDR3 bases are TGTGCCTGGAGTGTGAGGACAGGGGCGCGGCAGCCCCAGCATTTT. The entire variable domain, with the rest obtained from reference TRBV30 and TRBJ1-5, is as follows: SQTIHQWPATLVQPVGSPLSLECTVEGTSNPNLYWYRQAAGRGLQLLFYSVGIGQISSEVPQNLSASRPQDRQFILSSKKLLLSDSGFYLCAWSVRTGARQPQHFGDGTRLSIL.